The T cell receptor beta chain under discussion was sequenced for a study of blood T cell repertoires in COVID-19. Study-level background: Material from acute and convalescent COVID-19 was sourced from the United States, Italy and Spain. In each case, the material was cDNA or gDNA derived from T cells, B-cell-depleted T cells, or PBMCs.

This CDR3 spans 14 amino acids. Germline lookup yields CDR1 SGHRS and CDR2 YFSETQ. Trimming cost V 2 bases and J 0 bases, with 7 bases left between them. During active infection, Seattle patients enrolled and were then monitored through disease. Original processing methods: Amplification of reference gene primers was used by the study to estimate nucleated cell counts. Sequencing used immunoSEQ multiplex PCR; TCRdb keeps in-frame clones, though not all of them. The V and J calls and the clone size are those of that table, but D and trimming were determined from the DNA. The sample contains roughly 56,000 clones, nearly 90% of which appear only once.

Sequencing used peripheral blood. The TCR originated in a woman in her sixties or seventies with COVID-19, enrolled during active disease. The genes are TRBV5-1 and TRBJ2-3; the D is unclear. The CDR3 loop reads CASSFWSSTDTQYF. As DNA, the CDR3 is TGCGCCAGCAGCTTCTGGAGTAGCACAGATACGCAGTATTTT.